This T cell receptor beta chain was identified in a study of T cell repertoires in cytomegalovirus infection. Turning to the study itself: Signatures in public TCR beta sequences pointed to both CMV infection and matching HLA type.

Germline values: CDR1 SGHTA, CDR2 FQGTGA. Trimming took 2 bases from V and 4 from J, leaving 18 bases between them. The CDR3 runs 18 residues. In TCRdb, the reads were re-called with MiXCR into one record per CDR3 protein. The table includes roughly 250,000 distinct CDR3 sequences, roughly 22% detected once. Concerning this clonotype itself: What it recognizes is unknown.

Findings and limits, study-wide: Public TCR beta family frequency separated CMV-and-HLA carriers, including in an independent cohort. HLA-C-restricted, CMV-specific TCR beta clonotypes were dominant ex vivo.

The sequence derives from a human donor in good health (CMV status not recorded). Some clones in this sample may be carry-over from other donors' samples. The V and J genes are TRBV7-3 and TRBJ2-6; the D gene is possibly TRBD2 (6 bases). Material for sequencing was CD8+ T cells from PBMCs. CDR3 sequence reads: CASSLVGTSPTGANVLTF. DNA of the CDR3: TGTGCCAGCAGCTTAGTTGGGACTTCCCCGACAGGGGCCAACGTCCTGACTTTC.